A single sample is the source of the 20 T cell receptor beta chains below, sequenced in a study of blood T cell repertoires in COVID-19. Clones were read by immunoSEQ multiplex PCR, and TCRdb kept only the in-frame ones, dropping some. The data hold approximately 140,000 clones, with 70% to 90% observed a single time. The sample taken for sequencing was peripheral blood. Receptor source: a man aged 70 or older with acute or convalescent COVID-19.

The chain carries TRBV10-1 and TRBJ2-7; 9 bases agree with TRBD1. This CDR3 contains 14 residues. Losses at the gene ends were 7 bases for V and 1 base for J; bases not matched to a gene: 5. Looked up from germline, CDR1 is WNHNN and CDR2 is SYGVQD (reference sequence). CDR3 sequence (DNA): TGCGCCAGCATTCCGACAGGGGGGTCCTACGAGCAGTACTTC. It yields the protein CASIPTGGSYEQYF.

The chain carries TRBV28 and TRBJ2-7; the match to TRBD1 covers 8 bases. The germline CDR1 and CDR2 sequences are MDHEN and SYDVKM. V trimming: 5 bases; J trimming: 4 bases; junction bases outside the gene matches: 13. CDR3 length: 16 residues. CDR3 residues: CASSPLRIRGPYEQYF. As DNA, the CDR3 is TGTGCCAGCAGTCCACTCAGGATCAGGGGGCCTTACGAGCAGTACTTC.

The rearrangement joins TRBV3-1 (or the pseudogene TRBV3-2) to TRBJ1-6, with D maybe TRBD1 (6 bases). This CDR3 spans 15 amino acids. Germline V lookup: CDR1 LGHDT, CDR2 YNNKEL (reference sequence). With 1 base removed from V and 7 bases from J, the gap between germline ends came to 11 bases. CDR3 region: CASSQGRGGNSPLHF. The CDR3 DNA reads TGTGCCAGCAGCCAAGGCAGGGGCGGGAATTCACCCCTCCACTTT.

J is TRBJ2-3 and V is TRBV5-1; D is unresolved. This CDR3 comprises 14 residues. Germline CDR1 SGHRS, CDR2 YFSETQ. V lost 0 bases, J lost 1 base, and 6 bases lay in between. The CDR3 protein is CASSLDPGTDTQYF. The DNA of the CDR3 is TGCGCCAGCAGCTTGGACCCAGGCACAGATACGCAGTATTTT.

The chain uses TRBV28 and TRBJ2-5; D ambiguous. Looked up from germline, CDR1 is MDHEN and CDR2 is SYDVKM. Trimming removed 7 bases from V and 4 bases from J, with 19 bases in between. This CDR3 is 15 amino acids long. This CDR3 reads CASKPTTSWAETQYF. CDR3 bases: TGTGCCAGCAAACCGACCACCTCGTGGGCAGAGACCCAGTACTTC.

The chain joins TRBV5-1 to TRBJ1-1; 7 bases map to TRBD1. The germline gives CDR1 SGHRS, CDR2 YFSETQ. V lost 1 base and J lost 4; bases outside the gene matches: 4. The CDR3 has 14 residues. CDR3 loop: CASSLKGAGTEAFF. CDR3 nucleotide sequence: TGCGCCAGCAGCTTGAAGGGGGCCGGCACTGAAGCTTTCTTT.

The gene calls are TRBV11-3 and TRBJ2-1; 12 positions agree with TRBD2. Germline V lookup: CDR1 SGHNT, CDR2 YENEEA. The CDR3 covers 16 residues. V was clipped by 4 bases and J by 7 bases; unmatched bases: 8. The CDR3 reads CASSSSSGRAGNEQFF. DNA of the CDR3: TGTGCCAGCAGCTCGTCTAGCGGGAGGGCCGGTAATGAGCAGTTCTTC.

V is TRBV3-1 (or the pseudogene TRBV3-2) and J is TRBJ1-1; TRBD1 might be the D (5 bases). Germline V gene sequence: CDR1 LGHDT, CDR2 YNNKEL (reference sequence). CDR3 length: 15 residues. Between the trimmed V and J ends, which lost 4 bases and 1 base, there was a span of 13 bases. The CDR3: CASSLAGRANTEAFF. In nucleotides, the CDR3 is TGTGCCAGCAGCCTAGCGGGACGGGCGAACACTGAAGCTTTCTTT.

The CDR3 DNA reads as TGTGCCAGCAGCTCCTTTAGGACTAGCGGTTACACCGGGGAGCTGTTTTTT. It translates to CASSSFRTSGYTGELFF. The rearrangement joins TRBV7-8 to TRBJ2-2; 10 bases fit TRBD2. Germline V CDR1 and CDR2: SGHVS, FQNEAQ. The CDR3 has 17 residues. Unmatched junction bases numbered 8, after V lost 4 bases and J lost 3 bases.

CDR3 DNA: TGTGCCAGCAGAGAGAGCGGGACAGGTCTTGAGCAGTTCTTC. Protein: CASRESGTGLEQFF. The rearrangement links TRBV2 to TRBJ2-1; perhaps TRBD1 as D (8 bases). CDR1 and CDR2 from the germline V gene are SNHLY and FYNNEI. The CDR3 runs 14 residues. The ends were cut back, 6 bases at V and 9 bases at J, with 18 bases in the middle. Full variable domain (outside the CDR3, taken from reference TRBV2 and TRBJ2-1): EPEVTQTPSHQVTQMGQEVILRCVPISNHLYFYWYRQILGQKVEFLVSFYNNEISEKSEIFDDQFSVERPDGSNFTLKIRSTKLEDSAMYFCASRESGTGLEQFFGPGTRLTVL.

V and J are TRBV6-1 and TRBJ1-3; a weak D match, TRBD1 (5 bases). In germline, CDR1 is MNHNS, CDR2 SASEGT. The CDR3 is 16 amino acids. The V gene lost 3 bases and the J gene lost 1 base, with 13 bases spanning the gap. CDR3 sequence (DNA): TGTGCCAGCAGTGAGGTGGGAACAGGATCTGGAAACACCATATATTTT. This sequence encodes CASSEVGTGSGNTIYF.

This clone was seen a single time. The chain uses TRBV7-9 and TRBJ2-7, with 8 bases matching TRBD1. CDR1 and CDR2 (germline): SEHNR, FQNEAQ (reference sequence). Trimming at V came to 4 bases and at J to 4 bases, leaving 6 bases not matched to a gene. There are 14 residues in the CDR3. The CDR3 DNA reads TGTGCCAGCAGCTCCACGGGACAGGCTTACGAGCAGTACTTC. This sequence encodes CASSSTGQAYEQYF.

This clone was seen a handful of times. V is TRBV4-2 and J is TRBJ2-1; possible D gene TRBD2, 5 bases. V was pared by 0 bases and J by 1 base, with 10 bases between. Germline V lookup: CDR1 LGHNA, CDR2 YNFKEQ. The CDR3 sequence is 16 residues long. CDR3 sequence (DNA): TGTGCCAGCAGCCAAGATTTTAGCGAGTCCTACAATGAGCAGTTCTTC. Translating it yields CASSQDFSESYNEQFF.

Concerning this clone itself: This sample also contains other DNA sequences that code for the same CDR3. The chain combines TRBV7-2 with TRBJ2-7, with 8 positions matching TRBD1. The CDR3 is 14 amino acids. J was trimmed by 4 bases and V by 1 base; bases with no gene match: 3. Germline V CDR1 and CDR2: SGHTA, FQGNSA. In nucleotides, the CDR3 is TGTGCCAGCAGCTTAGGGAGACAGGGGTACGAGCAGTACTTC. Protein sequence: CASSLGRQGYEQYF.

This chain connects TRBV6-2 or TRBV6-3 to TRBJ2-7; TRBD2 is a possible D gene (6 bases). CDR1 is MNHEY, CDR2 SVGEGT, per germline. This CDR3 has 15 amino acids. Trimming stripped 4 bases from V and 0 bases from J, with 13 bases between. CDR3 sequence: CASSSQRASSYEQYF. As DNA, the CDR3 is TGTGCCAGCAGTTCCCAGCGGGCGAGCTCCTACGAGCAGTACTTC.

V usage is TRBV28 and J usage is TRBJ1-2; 8 positions agree with TRBD1. The CDR3 length is 16 residues. The J segment lost 2 bases and the V segment lost 1 base, leaving 6 bases of the junction unmatched. CDR1 and CDR2 from the germline V gene are MDHEN and SYDVKM. CDR3 amino acids: CASSLSFPGGNYGYTF. The CDR3 nucleotides are TGTGCCAGCAGTTTATCTTTTCCAGGGGGCAACTATGGCTACACCTTC.

A word on this clone: The junction shows a germline mismatch at one end, possibly a read error. This chain's CDR3 is CASSLGGGTAPNF. For the CDR3, the DNA is TGTGCCAGCAGCTTAGGTGGGGGGACCGCCCCGAACTTC. The genes are TRBV7-3 and TRBJ2-7; the D gene is possibly TRBD2 (6 bases). The CDR3 length is 13 residues. Germline loops: CDR1 SGHTA, CDR2 FQGTGA.

The J gene is TRBJ2-5, the V gene TRBV27, with TRBD2 matching over 7 bases. V lost 7 bases to trimming and J lost 4 bases; unmatched junction nucleotides: 9. There are 14 residues in the CDR3. Germline assignment: CDR1 MNHEY and CDR2 SMNVEV (reference sequence). The CDR3 DNA reads TGTGCCAGCAAACCCACAGAGCGGGGAGAGACCCAGTACTTC. Translation gives CASKPTERGETQYF.

The rearrangement links TRBV27 to TRBJ2-2; 13 bases align to TRBD2. Germline assignment: CDR1 MNHEY and CDR2 SMNVEV (reference sequence). The CDR3 has 15 residues. With V trimmed by 5 bases and J by 5 bases, 2 bases remained unmatched. The CDR3 sequence is CASSLGLAGTGELFF. CDR3 coding DNA: TGTGCCAGCAGTCTGGGACTAGCGGGAACCGGGGAGCTGTTTTTT.

The chain has TRBV15 and TRBJ1-2; possibly TRBD1 for D (6 bases). The CDR3 is made up of 13 amino acids. Germline-derived CDR1 and CDR2 are LNHNV and YYDKDF (reference sequence). V lost 0 bases to trimming and J lost 5 bases, with 7 bases between them. The DNA of the CDR3 is TGTGCCACCAGCAGAGAGGACAGTTATGGCTACACCTTC. Protein sequence: CATSREDSYGYTF.